This T cell receptor beta chain was identified during a study of cytomegalovirus exposure and HLA in healthy donors. Study information: An early data release held 80 million or so unique TCRs from HLA-typed donors.

As to this clone: The antigen is undetermined.

With 0 bases removed from V and 3 bases from J, the gap between germline ends came to 17 bases. Germline V gives CDR1 KGHSH, CDR2 LQKENI. This CDR3 is built from 17 residues. A multiplex PCR was run with 60 Vbeta primers and 13 Jbeta primers. The repertoire was sequenced with immunoSEQ multiplex PCR; TCRdb's copy has only in-frame clones and lacks some. The sample lists some 200,000 clones; around 77% were seen once. Overall study findings and caveats: Common viral pathogens were later found to be apparently linked to several of the most significant clusters. Associated with cytomegalovirus, according to the listing, were 150 to 200 TCR beta chains. One cluster of highly shared sequence variants probably arose as a sequencing artifact.

This chain connects TRBV18 to TRBJ1-1, with D maybe TRBD1 (6 bases). The sequence was collected from a woman aged 25 to 45 in good health and CMV-seronegative. The source material was PBMCs. The CDR3 region is CASSPPSTGRRYTEAFF. The DNA for the CDR3 is TGTGCCAGCTCACCACCTTCAACAGGGCGTAGGTACACTGAAGCTTTCTTT. The full variable domain, rest sourced from reference TRBV18 and TRBJ1-1, is NAGVMQNPRHLVRRRGQEARLRCSPMKGHSHVYWYRQLPEEGLKFMVYLQKENIIDESGMPKERFSAEFPKEGPSILRIQQVVRGDSAAYFCASSPPSTGRRYTEAFFGQGTRLTVV.